This T cell receptor beta chain originates from a study of shared clonotypes between healthy human individuals. Researchers ran the assay at a deep level. Method: immunoSEQ multiplex PCR; TCRdb's copy keeps in-frame clones and lacks some. There are about 2.1 million clones in the sample; about 94% occur only once, and less than 2% lies in the top ten. As concerns this clone: Its target is unknown. The same CDR3 is also encoded by other DNA sequences in this sample.

The CDR3 runs 14 residues. Germline CDR1 SEHNR, CDR2 FQNEAQ (reference sequence). V gave up 1 base and J gave up 0 bases, with 4 bases separating them. CD45RO negativity and positive selection for CCR7 defined naive CD8 cells, a population that excluded terminally differentiated effector memory CD45RA+ cells. Notes on the study in general: Clonotypes not shared had lower generation probabilities than those common to all four donors. Donor clonotype sharing was expected to depend on sequencing depth. Four donors shared 5% to 5.5% of their naive CD4 clonotypes.

Sequenced input: naive CD8+ T cells from PBMCs. The gene calls are TRBV7-9 and TRBJ2-4; D is unclear. The sequence was obtained from a young man in good health. Some clones in this sample may be carry-over from other donors' samples. CDR3 residues: CASSLGLAKNIQYF. The DNA of the CDR3 is TGTGCCAGCAGCTTAGGTCTAGCCAAAAACATTCAGTACTTC.